Below, one T cell receptor (beta chain) is given with its context. The record originates from a study of shared clonotypes between healthy human individuals. Here immunoSEQ multiplex PCR was the method, and the copy in TCRdb shows in-frame clones only, minus some. The sample shows 1.5 million to 2.5 million clones, 85% to 95% of them seen only once. This CDR3 is built from 19 residues. From germline, CDR1 is SEHNR and CDR2 FQNEAQ (reference sequence). V lost 3 bases to trimming and J lost 0 bases, with 21 bases between them. Cells designated naive CD8 were CD45RO-negative and were positively selected for CCR7, with terminally differentiated effector memory CD45RA+ cells excluded. The donor population consisted of healthy HIV-negative adults with no recent acute infections or vaccinations.

This clonotype originated in a man younger than 30 in good health. Source material: naive CD8+ T cells sorted from blood. V gene TRBV7-9 combines with J gene TRBJ2-1; tentatively, D is TRBD1 (6 bases). CDR3 amino acids: CASSFPKGHGSSSYNEQFF. CDR3 nucleotide sequence: TGTGCCAGCAGCTTCCCCAAGGGACATGGATCGAGCTCCTACAATGAGCAGTTCTTC. Combining the CDR3 with reference TRBV7-9 and TRBJ2-1 gives the whole variable domain DTGVSQNPRHKITKRGQNVTFRCDPISEHNRLYWYRQTLGQGPEFLTYFQNEAQLEKSRLLSDRFSAERPKGSFSTLEIQRTEQGDSAMYLCASSFPKGHGSSSYNEQFFGPGTRLTVL.